These 31 T cell receptor beta chains were all obtained from the same sample, sequenced in a study of cytomegalovirus exposure and HLA in healthy donors. The PCR contained 60 Vbeta and 13 Jbeta primers. Assay used: immunoSEQ multiplex PCR; TCRdb lists only in-frame clones, some missing. The table for this sample gives tens of thousands of clones. Input material: PBMCs. Receptors were obtained from a woman in her sixties in good health and CMV-seronegative.

The chain employs TRBV18 and TRBJ1-1, with 7 bases aligning to TRBD1. There are 15 residues in the CDR3. The trim removed 5 bases at V and 2 bases at J, leaving 8 bases unmatched. In germline, CDR1 is KGHSH, CDR2 LQKENI. The CDR3 here is CASSSNRGTNTEAFF. CDR3 DNA: TGTGCCAGCTCATCGAACAGGGGAACAAACACTGAAGCTTTCTTT.

This chain links TRBV7-2 with TRBJ2-3, with 11 bases lining up with TRBD2. The germline CDR1 and CDR2 sequences are SGHTA and FQGNSA. V trimming: 5 bases; J trimming: 6 bases; junction bases outside the gene matches: 7. This CDR3 is built from 15 residues. Here the CDR3 DNA reads TGTGCCAGCAGCCAGACTAGCGGGAATTGGGATACGCAGTATTTT. Its protein is CASSQTSGNWDTQYF.

CDR3 sequence (DNA): TGTGCCAGCAGGTTAGCGTTACTTCAGTTCTTC. It yields the protein CASRLALLQFF. The chain links TRBV2 to TRBJ2-1, with D tentatively TRBD2 (5 bases). This CDR3 has 11 amino acids. V was cut by 6 bases and J by 13 bases, with 13 bases left in between. CDR1 is SNHLY, CDR2 FYNNEI, per germline.

This chain connects TRBV7-6 to TRBJ2-3; possible D gene TRBD2, 5 bases. Germline assignment: CDR1 SGHVS and CDR2 FNYEAQ. CDR3 length: 17 amino acids. V was pared by 2 bases and J by 2 bases, with 17 bases between. The DNA for the CDR3 is TGTGCCAGCAGCTTATTCTCTCGGACTGGCAACACAGATACGCAGTATTTT. It codes for CASSLFSRTGNTDTQYF.

Concerning this clone: Other nucleotide sequences in the sample specify the same CDR3. The rearrangement links TRBV7-2 to TRBJ2-1; no clear D. Germline V gene lookup returns CDR1 SGHTA and CDR2 FQGNSA. This CDR3 region has 14 residues. V was shortened by 6 bases and J by 4 bases, with 13 bases between the two germline ends. In DNA form, the CDR3 reads TGTGCCAGCAGTTTACCCTACTTGTACAATGAGCAGTTCTTC. This sequence encodes CASSLPYLYNEQFF.

CDR3 sequence: CASSAGRAGRNEKLFF. In DNA, the CDR3 is TGTGCCAGCAGCGCGGGTAGGGCAGGGCGTAATGAAAAACTGTTTTTT. The chain employs TRBV9 and TRBJ1-4, with D maybe TRBD1 (5 bases). Trimming removed 3 bases at V and 4 bases at J, with 16 bases between. Germline CDR1 reads SGDLS; CDR2 reads YYNGEE. The CDR3 sequence is 16 residues long.

The chain combines TRBV5-1 with TRBJ2-1; 9 nucleotides align to TRBD2. J gave up 9 bases and V 4 bases, and 8 bases lay outside the gene matches. CDR3 length: 14 amino acids. Germline assignment: CDR1 SGHRS and CDR2 YFSETQ. CDR3: CASSSASGNAEQFF. CDR3 bases: TGCGCCAGCAGCAGTGCTAGCGGGAACGCTGAGCAGTTCTTC. Combining the CDR3 with reference TRBV5-1 and TRBJ2-1 gives the whole variable domain KAGVTQTPRYLIKTRGQQVTLSCSPISGHRSVSWYQQTPGQGLQFLFEYFSETQRNKGNFPGRFSGRQFSNSRSEMNVSTLELGDSALYLCASSSASGNAEQFFGPGTRLTVL.

The V and J genes are TRBV5-1 and TRBJ1-1; the match to TRBD1 covers 7 bases. The CDR3 length is 15 residues. Losses at the gene ends were 4 bases for V and 3 bases for J; bases not matched to a gene: 9. In germline, CDR1 is SGHRS, CDR2 YFSETQ. The DNA for the CDR3 is TGCGCCAGCAGCCTGCAGACAGGGTTGGACACTGAAGCTTTCTTT. Residues: CASSLQTGLDTEAFF.

This sequence joins TRBV6-5 and TRBJ2-2; D is possibly TRBD2 (6 bases). CDR3 size: 16 residues. Germline CDR1 is MNHEY and CDR2 is SVGAGI. V was pared by 2 bases and J by 1 base, with 11 bases between. In DNA, the CDR3 is TGTGCCAGCAGTTACGGGAGGTTAAGGAACACCGGGGAGCTGTTTTTT. Translation: CASSYGRLRNTGELFF.

The genes are TRBV29-1 and TRBJ2-2; 10 positions match TRBD1. Germline V gives CDR1 SQVTM, CDR2 ANQGSEA. V gave up 1 base and J gave up 6 bases; unmatched junction bases: 2. CDR3 size: 14 residues. The CDR3 coding sequence is TGCAGCGTTGAAGGACAGGGGGCGGCCGGGGAGCTGTTTTTT. Translating gives CSVEGQGAAGELFF.

The chain uses TRBV4-1 and TRBJ2-5; perhaps TRBD2 as D (5 bases). The DNA matches TRBJ2-7 better at its end, which makes the J call doubtful. CDR1 is MGHRA, CDR2 YSYEKL, per germline. The CDR3 is 14 amino acids. The CDR3 sequence: CASSQVGSSYEQYF. Written as DNA, the CDR3 is TGCGCCAGCAGCCAAGTTGGGAGCTCCTACGAGCAGTACTTC.

CDR3 in DNA: TGTGCCAGTAGGACGACAGATGCAACTAATGAAAAACTGTTTTTT. Protein: CASRTTDATNEKLFF. The genes are TRBV19 and TRBJ1-4, with a weak D call TRBD1 (5 bases). In germline, CDR1 is LNHDA, CDR2 SQIVND (reference sequence). This CDR3 contains 15 residues. The V end lost 6 bases, the J end lost 0 bases, and 11 bases lay between the germline ends.

The chain combines TRBV27 with TRBJ2-5; tentatively, D is TRBD2 (5 bases). There are 14 residues in the CDR3. The V and J ends lost 2 bases and 2 bases respectively, with 9 bases between them. The germline CDR1 and CDR2 sequences are MNHEY and SMNVEV (reference sequence). Here the CDR3 reads CASSLRAGQETQYF. As DNA, the CDR3 is TGTGCCAGCAGTTTAAGGGCGGGTCAAGAGACCCAGTACTTC.

V gene TRBV7-9 combines with J gene TRBJ1-1, with TRBD1 as a possible D gene (5 bases). Germline CDR1 reads SEHNR; CDR2 reads FQNEAQ (reference sequence). This CDR3 is 15 amino acids long. Between the trimmed V and J ends, which lost 5 bases and 3 bases, there was a span of 16 bases. The CDR3 bases are TGTGCCAGCAGCCCGTCCGGGGGATGGGACACTGAAGCTTTCTTT. It translates to CASSPSGGWDTEAFF.

The chain carries TRBV7-2 and TRBJ1-1; 10 bases line up with TRBD1. V shed 5 bases and J 5 bases; nucleotides not matched to a gene: 8. Germline CDR1 is SGHTA and CDR2 is FQGNSA. The CDR3 sequence is 15 residues long. The CDR3 nucleotides are TGTGCCAGCAGCCCCCGACAGGGGGCGCGGACTGAAGCTTTCTTT. This translates into CASSPRQGARTEAFF.

The chain combines TRBV4-3 with TRBJ2-7; 10 nucleotides agree with TRBD2. CDR1 and CDR2 (germline): LGHNA, YSLEER. The CDR3 has 15 amino acids. The V and J ends lost 2 bases and 9 bases, in that order; junction bases with no gene match: 10. This CDR3 reads CASSQLAGVPIAQYF. CDR3 DNA: TGCGCCAGCAGCCAACTAGCGGGAGTCCCCATCGCGCAGTACTTC.

This chain uses TRBV7-2 with TRBJ2-7, with D tentatively TRBD2 (7 bases). The germline V and J ends were trimmed by 6 bases and 5 bases, with 11 bases remaining between them. Germline CDR1 SGHTA, CDR2 FQGNSA. The CDR3 is made up of 12 amino acids. The CDR3 region has the DNA TGTGCCAGCAGGGGGGGGCTACACGAGCAGTACTTC. This sequence encodes CASRGGLHEQYF.

The gene calls are TRBV11-1 and TRBJ2-7; D perhaps matches TRBD1 (6 bases). The germline V and J ends were trimmed by 2 bases and 4 bases, with 21 bases remaining between them. Germline CDR1 reads SGHAT; CDR2 reads FQDESV (reference sequence). The CDR3 is 17 residues long. CDR3 bases: TGTGCCAGCAGCTTAAGTACCCCCGGGACAAGGGGTTACGAGCAGTACTTC. It specifies CASSLSTPGTRGYEQYF.

This chain uses TRBV28 with TRBJ1-2, with 8 bases that match TRBD1. V lost 6 bases to trimming and J lost 5 bases; unmatched junction nucleotides: 8. The CDR3 is 14 residues long. The V gene's germline CDR1 is MDHEN and CDR2 SYDVKM. The CDR3 DNA reads TGTGCCAGCAGGACAGACAGGGGAGGGTATGGCTACACCTTC. It is translated as CASRTDRGGYGYTF.

The chain carries TRBV2 and TRBJ2-2, with D possibly being TRBD2 (6 bases). CDR1 SNHLY and CDR2 FYNNEI come from the germline V gene. The CDR3 extends over 13 amino acids. Trimming cost V 6 bases and J 4 bases, with 9 bases left between them. The CDR3 region is CASRAGTTGELFF. The CDR3 DNA sequence: TGTGCCAGCAGGGCGGGGACCACCGGGGAGCTGTTTTTT.

This chain joins TRBV7-9 and TRBJ1-1; the D gene is possibly TRBD1 (5 bases). Trimming removed 5 bases from V and 1 base from J, with 8 bases in between. The CDR3 sequence is 13 residues long. CDR1 is SEHNR and CDR2 is FQNEAQ in the germline V gene (reference sequence). CDR3 coding DNA: TGTGCCAGCAGCCCTCAGGGGAACACTGAAGCTTTCTTT. This sequence encodes CASSPQGNTEAFF.

The chain couples TRBV28 to TRBJ2-1; 9 bases map to TRBD2. CDR1 MDHEN and CDR2 SYDVKM come from the germline V gene. The CDR3 contains 17 residues. Trimming at V came to 6 bases and at J to 3 bases, leaving 12 bases not matched to a gene. In nucleotides, the CDR3 is TGTGCCAGCAGCCAGCTAACGACTAGCGGAAACTACAATGAGCAGTTCTTC. This translates into CASSQLTTSGNYNEQFF.

The gene calls are TRBV30 and TRBJ2-1; TRBD2 might be the D (5 bases). CDR1 and CDR2 from the germline V gene are GTSNPN and SVGIG (reference sequence). V lost 3 bases and J 2 bases, leaving 8 bases between the germline ends. The CDR3 length is 13 residues. CDR3 in amino acids: CAWRRAPYNEQFF. CDR3 nucleotides: TGTGCCTGGAGGAGGGCCCCCTACAATGAGCAGTTCTTC.

The rearrangement joins TRBV6-5 to TRBJ2-7; perhaps TRBD2 as D (7 bases). Germline CDR1 is MNHEY and CDR2 is SVGAGI. The ends were cut back, 10 bases at V and 1 base at J, with 20 bases in the middle. This CDR3 region has 15 residues. CDR3 region: CATNPTGGPSYEQYF. In DNA, the CDR3 is TGTGCCACCAACCCGACGGGGGGCCCTTCCTACGAGCAGTACTTC.

This chain connects TRBV11-2 to TRBJ1-3; tentatively, D is TRBD1 (5 bases). Trimming left V 4 bases short and J 0 bases short, with 10 bases between. The length of the CDR3 is 15 residues. CDR1 and CDR2 (germline): SGHAT, FQNNGV. The CDR3 DNA reads as TGTGCCAGCAGCTCCACCGGGGGCTCTGGAAACACCATATATTTT. This translates into CASSSTGGSGNTIYF.

The chain couples TRBV9 to TRBJ1-2, with 7 bases matching TRBD1. Germline V gene sequence: CDR1 SGDLS, CDR2 YYNGEE. CDR3 length: 15 amino acids. The V and J ends lost 0 bases and 1 base, in that order; junction bases with no gene match: 3. The CDR3 region has the DNA TGTGCCAGCAGCGTAGATCCAGGGGGTAACTATGGCTACACCTTC. Amino acids: CASSVDPGGNYGYTF.

The chain employs TRBV6-5 and TRBJ1-1; 7 bases line up with TRBD1. The length of the CDR3 is 14 residues. The V segment lost 6 bases and the J segment 7 bases; nucleotides outside the gene matches: 11. Germline CDR1 is MNHEY and CDR2 is SVGAGI. The CDR3 reads CASRRDRDINEAFF. The CDR3 region has the DNA TGTGCCAGCAGGAGAGACAGGGATATTAATGAAGCTTTCTTT.

The chain recombines TRBV4-3 with TRBJ2-6; 11 positions match TRBD2. Germline values: CDR1 LGHNA, CDR2 YSLEER. CDR3 length: 20 residues. V was pared by 4 bases and J by 0 bases, with 11 bases of the junction left unmatched. The DNA of the CDR3 is TGCGCCAGCAGCCGAACTTCGACTAGCGGGATACCCTCTGGGGCCAACGTCCTGACTTTC. Protein: CASSRTSTSGIPSGANVLTF.

The chain links TRBV27 to TRBJ2-1, with a tentative D call TRBD2 (5 bases). V lost 4 bases and J lost 9, with 10 bases in between. Germline values: CDR1 MNHEY, CDR2 SMNVEV (reference sequence). The CDR3 covers 12 residues. In DNA form, the CDR3 reads TGTGCCAGCAGTTACGGGGTTGGTGAGCAGTTCTTC. Translation: CASSYGVGEQFF.

The rearrangement uses TRBV19 and TRBJ2-3; no definite D call. Trimming pared 7 bases from V and 0 bases from J, leaving 14 bases between. CDR3 length: 15 residues. Looked up from germline, CDR1 is LNHDA and CDR2 is SQIVND (reference sequence). The CDR3 nucleotides are TGTGCCAGTAATCATATCGGGTTTAGCACAGATACGCAGTATTTT. Protein product: CASNHIGFSTDTQYF.

The chain combines TRBV7-9 with TRBJ2-7, with D maybe TRBD2 (6 bases). CDR1 is SEHNR, CDR2 FQNEAQ, per germline (reference sequence). This CDR3 comprises 12 residues. Trimming cost V 8 bases and J 3 bases, with 11 bases left between them. CDR3 nucleotides: TGTGCCAGCGGCGGCGGGAACTACGAGCAGTACTTC. Its translation: CASGGGNYEQYF.